These 30 T cell receptor beta chains originate from one sample sequenced in a study of T cell responses to AZD1222 COVID-19 vaccine. Sequencing used immunoSEQ multiplex PCR; TCRdb keeps in-frame clones, though not all of them. The sample records 100,000 to 120,000 clones, 80% to 90% being singletons. This specimen consisted of peripheral blood, obtained 28 days after the second AZD1222 dose. All receptors come from an adult who received the AZD1222 COVID-19 vaccine.

V usage is TRBV3-1 (or the pseudogene TRBV3-2) and J usage is TRBJ1-2, with D unclear. This CDR3 is 14 amino acids long. Per germline, CDR1 LGHDT and CDR2 YNNKEL (reference sequence). Trimming cost V 1 base and J 4 bases, with 10 bases left between them. In DNA form, the CDR3 reads TGTGCCAGCAGCCAAGCGGGTCAAATCTATGGCTACACCTTC. Encoded protein: CASSQAGQIYGYTF.

This clone was seen more than once but under ten times. The chain carries TRBV27 and TRBJ2-7, with TRBD2 identical over 10 bases. The V segment lost 6 bases and the J segment 3 bases; nucleotides outside the gene matches: 8. Germline V lookup: CDR1 MNHEY, CDR2 SMNVEV (reference sequence). CDR3 size: 15 residues. The CDR3 nucleotides read TGTGCCAGCAGAGGACCTAGCGGGAGTTTCTACGAGCAGTACTTC. The encoded protein is CASRGPSGSFYEQYF.

The J gene is TRBJ1-1, the V gene TRBV7-3, with D perhaps matching TRBD1 (5 bases). V was clipped by 6 bases and J by 5 bases, with 13 bases between them. The CDR3 spans 13 residues. The germline V gene encodes CDR1 SGHTA and CDR2 FQGTGA. The CDR3 nucleotides read TGTGCCAGCAGTCAAACAGGAGGGACTGAAGCTTTCTTT. Its translation: CASSQTGGTEAFF.

This clone was counted once. The chain uses TRBV11-3 and TRBJ1-1; 10 bases are a match to TRBD1. Losses at the gene ends were 5 bases for V and 0 bases for J; bases not matched to a gene: 9. Germline V gene sequence: CDR1 SGHNT, CDR2 YENEEA. The length of the CDR3 is 17 residues. The CDR3 sequence: CASSTAWDRGLNTEAFF. The CDR3 DNA follows: TGTGCCAGCAGCACCGCCTGGGACAGGGGCCTGAACACTGAAGCTTTCTTT.

This chain links TRBV2 with TRBJ2-2; a possible D gene is TRBD1 (6 bases). CDR3 length: 14 amino acids. Germline lookup yields CDR1 SNHLY and CDR2 FYNNEI. Trimming shortened V by 6 bases and J by 2 bases, and 10 bases separated the two germline ends. The CDR3 DNA reads TGTGCCAGCAGGCAACAGGGTAACACCGGGGAGCTGTTTTTT. Its protein product is CASRQQGNTGELFF. Drawing the rest from reference TRBV2 and TRBJ2-2, the complete variable domain is EPEVTQTPSHQVTQMGQEVILRCVPISNHLYFYWYRQILGQKVEFLVSFYNNEISEKSEIFDDQFSVERPDGSNFTLKIRSTKLEDSAMYFCASRQQGNTGELFFGEGSRLTVL.

This chain uses TRBV29-1 with TRBJ2-7, with 7 bases that match TRBD1. The CDR3 is made up of 16 amino acids. CDR1 and CDR2 (germline): SQVTM, ANQGSEA. With V trimmed by 2 bases and J by 0 bases, 10 bases remained unmatched. The CDR3 region is CSVESPRQGHSYEQYF. CDR3 DNA sequence: TGCAGCGTTGAATCGCCCCGACAGGGCCACTCCTACGAGCAGTACTTC.

In its sample, this clone was seen once. The CDR3 bases are TGTGCCAGCTCACCACCTGCGGACACCGGGGAGCTGTTTTTT. It is translated as CASSPPADTGELFF. This chain connects TRBV18 to TRBJ2-2; D is unclear. Per germline, CDR1 KGHSH and CDR2 LQKENI. This CDR3 spans 14 amino acids. Trimming took 0 bases from V and 3 from J, leaving 5 bases between them.

The chain has TRBV11-3 and TRBJ2-7; D ambiguous. The CDR3 is 14 amino acids. Between the trimmed V and J ends, which lost 4 bases and 0 bases, there was a span of 10 bases. Germline lookup yields CDR1 SGHNT and CDR2 YENEEA. The CDR3 reads CASSSPQSSYEQYF. The DNA for the CDR3 is TGTGCCAGCAGCTCCCCCCAGAGCTCCTACGAGCAGTACTTC.

CDR3 region: CAWSVRSEQYF. The CDR3 nucleotides read TGTGCCTGGAGTGTACGATCTGAGCAGTACTTC. The chain combines TRBV30 with TRBJ2-7; D is undetermined. CDR3 length: 11 residues. V lost 0 bases to trimming and J lost 7 bases, with 7 bases between them. Per the germline V gene, CDR1 is GTSNPN and CDR2 is SVGIG (reference sequence).

The chain carries TRBV27 and TRBJ1-1; D not certain. The CDR3 has 13 amino acids. The germline CDR1 and CDR2 sequences are MNHEY and SMNVEV (reference sequence). The V gene lost 8 bases and the J gene lost 1 base, with 11 bases spanning the gap. This CDR3 is CASRLWGNTEAFF. The DNA for the CDR3 is TGTGCCAGCCGACTTTGGGGGAACACTGAAGCTTTCTTT.

V is TRBV10-3 and J is TRBJ1-2, with D possibly matching TRBD1 (6 bases). Per the germline V gene, CDR1 is ENHRY and CDR2 is SYGVKD. The CDR3 covers 14 residues. V shed 4 bases and J shed 4 bases, with 13 bases lying between them. The CDR3 nucleotides read TGTGCCATCAGTGGATCAGGGGACGGCTATGGCTACACCTTC. Translating gives CAISGSGDGYGYTF.

The rearrangement uses TRBV19 and TRBJ2-7, with a tentative D call TRBD1 (5 bases). This CDR3 is built from 15 residues. V dropped 4 bases and J dropped 2 bases, with 15 bases sitting between them. Per the germline V gene, CDR1 is LNHDA and CDR2 is SQIVND (reference sequence). The CDR3 loop reads CASSRQHNTPYEQYF. The CDR3 nucleotides read TGTGCCAGTAGTAGACAGCATAACACCCCCTACGAGCAGTACTTC.

This chain connects TRBV14 to TRBJ2-1; 10 nucleotides line up with TRBD2. Germline V gene data show CDR1 as SGHDN and CDR2 as FVKESK. V trimming: 4 bases; J trimming: 2 bases; junction bases outside the gene matches: 5. The CDR3 loop spans 16 amino acids. The chain's CDR3 is CASSRRTSGPYNEQFF. The CDR3 nucleotides are TGTGCCAGCAGCCGCCGGACTAGCGGACCCTACAATGAGCAGTTCTTC.

This chain uses TRBV27 with TRBJ1-2; TRBD1 aligns across 8 bases. The CDR3 contains 13 residues. J lost 4 bases, V lost 8 bases, and 6 bases had no gene match. Germline V CDR1 and CDR2: MNHEY, SMNVEV (reference sequence). The CDR3 spells CASGPGGGYGYTF. CDR3 bases: TGTGCCAGCGGGCCAGGGGGCGGCTATGGCTACACCTTC.

The chain couples TRBV5-4 to TRBJ2-3; a weak D match, TRBD2 (7 bases). Between the trimmed V and J ends, which lost 2 bases and 3 bases, there was a span of 13 bases. CDR1 SGHNT and CDR2 YYREEE come from the germline V gene (reference sequence). The CDR3 length is 15 residues. CDR3 in DNA: TGTGCCAGCAGCTTAGGGGGGAGGGGAACAGATACGCAGTATTTT. It encodes CASSLGGRGTDTQYF.

For this clone: A junction boundary mismatches the germline segment, possibly from a read error. The V call is TRBV7-7, the J call TRBJ2-1, with 12 positions matching TRBD2. CDR1 and CDR2 (germline): SSHAT, FNYEAQ (reference sequence). The CDR3 sequence is 15 residues long. The CDR3 sequence is CASSLGLAGINEQFF. The CDR3 nucleotides are TGTGCCAGCAGTTTAGGACTAGCGGGAATCAATGAGCAGTTCTTC.

The chain is built from TRBV10-3 and TRBJ1-2; 8 nucleotides match TRBD1. V gave up 9 bases and J gave up 6 bases; unmatched junction bases: 12. The CDR3 loop spans 14 amino acids. CDR1 and CDR2 from the germline V gene are ENHRY and SYGVKD. The CDR3 spells CAITTGTGWHGYTF. The CDR3 coding sequence is TGTGCCATAACTACCGGGACAGGTTGGCATGGCTACACCTTC.

The rearrangement uses TRBV19 and TRBJ1-2; D perhaps matches TRBD1 (5 bases). Per the germline V gene, CDR1 is LNHDA and CDR2 is SQIVND (reference sequence). The CDR3 is 14 residues long. With 3 bases removed from V and 3 bases from J, the gap between germline ends came to 11 bases. CDR3 DNA: TGTGCCAGTAGTATCAGGGAAGGTGACTATGGCTACACCTTC. Translation: CASSIREGDYGYTF.

This chain links TRBV28 with TRBJ2-2, with D possibly being TRBD1 (6 bases). The CDR3 consists of 15 residues. Trimming took 1 base from V and 0 from J, leaving 6 bases between them. Germline V lookup: CDR1 MDHEN, CDR2 SYDVKM. CDR3 residues: CASSLYRANTGELFF. The CDR3 DNA sequence: TGTGCCAGCAGTTTATACAGGGCGAACACCGGGGAGCTGTTTTTT.

The gene calls are TRBV28 and TRBJ2-1; the match to TRBD1 covers 10 bases. The germline gives CDR1 MDHEN, CDR2 SYDVKM. After removal of 9 bases from V and 4 bases from J, the junction contained 9 bases not matched to a gene. The CDR3 sequence is 15 residues long. CDR3 amino acids: CASLGGTGAYNEQFF. The CDR3 nucleotides are TGTGCCAGTTTGGGGGGGACAGGGGCGTACAATGAGCAGTTCTTC.

This chain connects TRBV7-9 to TRBJ1-2, with D tentatively TRBD1 (5 bases). This CDR3 comprises 16 residues. Germline CDR1 and CDR2: SEHNR and FQNEAQ (reference sequence). V was cut by 1 base and J by 0 bases, with 12 bases left in between. In DNA, the CDR3 is TGTGCCAGCAGCTTAGAAATAAGGGGACCTAACTATGGCTACACCTTC. It yields the protein CASSLEIRGPNYGYTF.

The rearrangement joins TRBV5-1 to TRBJ1-2, with D tentatively TRBD1 (5 bases). Germline V gene lookup returns CDR1 SGHRS and CDR2 YFSETQ. Trimming left V 0 bases short and J 2 bases short, with 5 bases between. CDR3 length: 13 residues. The CDR3 sequence is CASSLGQNYGYTF. The CDR3 DNA follows: TGCGCCAGCAGCTTGGGACAGAACTATGGCTACACCTTC.

The chain is built from TRBV6-4 and TRBJ1-1; 9 bases line up with TRBD1. Germline lookup yields CDR1 MRHNA and CDR2 SNTAGT. The CDR3 contains 17 residues. Trimming at V came to 0 bases and at J to 4 bases, leaving 9 bases not matched to a gene. The CDR3 loop reads CASSDSNSGQGRTEAFF. DNA of the CDR3: TGTGCCAGCAGTGACTCGAACTCGGGACAGGGCCGCACTGAAGCTTTCTTT.

The chain couples TRBV5-1 to TRBJ2-5; no reliable D call. CDR3 length: 11 amino acids. Trimming cost V 4 bases and J 6 bases, with 7 bases left between them. Germline V gene lookup returns CDR1 SGHRS and CDR2 YFSETQ. The CDR3 sequence: CASSLRQTQYF. The CDR3 DNA is TGCGCCAGCAGCCTCCGTCAGACCCAGTACTTC.

This clone was counted between two and nine times. The rearrangement uses TRBV7-9 and TRBJ1-2; D perhaps matches TRBD1 (5 bases). The CDR3 extends over 13 amino acids. Germline V gene sequence: CDR1 SEHNR, CDR2 FQNEAQ (reference sequence). Between the trimmed V and J ends, which lost 7 bases and 8 bases, there was a span of 17 bases. In nucleotides, the CDR3 is TGTGCCAGCACCCCCGGTGGGGCAATCGGCTACACCTTC. Amino acid sequence: CASTPGGAIGYTF.

In its sample, this clone was seen once. This chain uses TRBV3-1 (or the pseudogene TRBV3-2) with TRBJ2-5; 16 bases are a match to TRBD2. The V gene end was trimmed by 3 bases and the J gene end by 4 bases; junction bases not matched to a gene: 2. This CDR3 is 16 amino acids long. Looked up from germline, CDR1 is LGHDT and CDR2 is YNNKEL (reference sequence). The CDR3 DNA is TGTGCCAGCAGCCAGGGACTAGCGGGGGGGCCAGAGACCCAGTACTTC. This codes for CASSQGLAGGPETQYF.

The genes are TRBV7-9 and TRBJ2-4, with D uncertain. This CDR3 region has 11 residues. Germline assignment: CDR1 SEHNR and CDR2 FQNEAQ (reference sequence). Trimming took 4 bases from V and 11 from J, leaving 9 bases between them. The CDR3 loop reads CASSYDLLQYF. CDR3 bases: TGTGCCAGCAGCTATGACCTTCTTCAGTACTTC. Based on the CDR3 plus reference TRBV7-9 and TRBJ2-4, the full variable domain is DTGVSQNPRHKITKRGQNVTFRCDPISEHNRLYWYRQTLGQGPEFLTYFQNEAQLEKSRLLSDRFSAERPKGSFSTLEIQRTEQGDSAMYLCASSYDLLQYFGAGTRLSVL.

The V gene is TRBV2, the J gene TRBJ2-7; D perhaps matches TRBD2 (5 bases). V shed 6 bases and J shed 3 bases, with 15 bases lying between them. The germline gives CDR1 SNHLY, CDR2 FYNNEI. The CDR3 spans 14 residues. The CDR3 is CASSPGISGYEQYF. The DNA of the CDR3 is TGTGCCAGCAGCCCCGGGATCTCAGGCTACGAGCAGTACTTC. Full variable domain (remainder filled in from reference TRBV2 and TRBJ2-7): EPEVTQTPSHQVTQMGQEVILRCVPISNHLYFYWYRQILGQKVEFLVSFYNNEISEKSEIFDDQFSVERPDGSNFTLKIRSTKLEDSAMYFCASSPGISGYEQYFGPGTRLTVT.

This rearrangement joins TRBV24-1 to TRBJ1-2; 7 nucleotides line up with TRBD1. V shed 6 bases and J 6 bases; nucleotides not matched to a gene: 12. This CDR3 region has 15 residues. Looked up from germline, CDR1 is KGHDR and CDR2 is SFDVKD. The CDR3 DNA reads as TGTGCCACCAGTCTACCCGTAGGACAGGCTCATGGCTACACCTTC. This codes for CATSLPVGQAHGYTF.

V usage is TRBV2 and J usage is TRBJ1-3, with D uncertain. Trimming shortened V by 6 bases and J by 4 bases, and 10 bases separated the two germline ends. The CDR3 covers 13 residues. CDR1 SNHLY and CDR2 FYNNEI come from the germline V gene. In DNA form, the CDR3 reads TGTGCCAGCAGCTCTGCGGGGGGAAACACCATATATTTT. Translating gives CASSSAGGNTIYF.